The 24 T cell receptor beta chains listed next were all sequenced from one sample in a study of T cell repertoires in cytomegalovirus infection. Antigens of these TCRs are unknown. TCRdb re-called the reads through MiXCR, storing one row per CDR3 protein. The repertoire has roughly 800,000 distinct CDR3 sequences, 25% to 30% of them found once; the top ten carry 10% to 15%. The sequenced sample was cultured CD8+ T cells from PBMCs, obtained from culture after CMV antigen stimulation. The receptor set was obtained from a human donor in good health (CMV status not recorded). Some clones in this sample may be carry-over from other donors' samples.

The rearrangement uses TRBV6-2 or TRBV6-3 and TRBJ2-7; 9 bases fit TRBD1. Germline values: CDR1 MNHEY, CDR2 SVGEGT. The junction had 6 bases not matched to a gene; V was cut back by 6 bases and J by 3 bases. This CDR3 contains 14 residues. The CDR3 here is CASSNRDRVYEQYV. For the CDR3, the DNA is TGTGCCAGCAGCAACCGGGACAGGGTCTACGAGCAGTACGTC.

CDR3 protein: CASSFSTSGEETQYF. The CDR3 DNA reads TGTGCCAGCAGCTTCTCGACTAGCGGGGAAGAGACCCAGTACTTC. The rearrangement uses TRBV7-8 and TRBJ2-5; 11 bases map to TRBD2. J lost 3 bases, V lost 3 bases, and 3 bases had no gene match. Germline V lookup: CDR1 SGHVS, CDR2 FQNEAQ. The CDR3 length is 15 residues. Complete variable domain (other parts from reference TRBV7-8 and TRBJ2-5): GAGVSQSPRYKVAKRGQDVALRCDPISGHVSLFWYQQALGQGPEFLTYFQNEAQLDKSGLPSDRFFAERPEGSVSTLKIQRTQQEDSAVYLCASSFSTSGEETQYFGPGTRLLVL.

This clonotype was seen repeatedly, ten times or more. The rearrangement uses TRBV7-2 and TRBJ1-1; no firm D call. CDR3 length equals 14 residues. Germline loops: CDR1 SGHTA, CDR2 FQGNSA. V was cut by 4 bases and J by 7 bases, with 16 bases left in between. The CDR3 protein is CASSSAPFLGEAFF. The DNA of the CDR3 is TGTGCCAGCAGCTCCGCCCCCTTTCTGGGTGAAGCTTTCTTT.

This clonotype showed up many times. The gene calls are TRBV6-1 and TRBJ2-7; D is unresolved. V lost 1 base, J lost 3 bases, and 7 bases lay in between. Germline values: CDR1 MNHNS, CDR2 SASEGT. CDR3 length equals 13 residues. The CDR3 spells CASSEVALYEQYV. CDR3 DNA sequence: TGTGCCAGCAGTGAAGTGGCACTCTACGAGCAGTACGTC.

This clonotype showed up just a few times. The chain employs TRBV28 and TRBJ1-2; 10 bases agree with TRBD1. This CDR3 has 15 amino acids. CDR1 and CDR2 from the germline V gene are MDHEN and SYDVKM. Trimming removed 8 bases from V and 7 bases from J; junction bases left unmatched: 13. CDR3 in amino acids: CASFSGRQGAFGYTF. The CDR3 nucleotides are TGTGCCAGCTTCTCGGGGAGACAGGGGGCCTTTGGCTACACCTTC.

The sample holds a few counts of this clonotype. This sequence joins TRBV27 and TRBJ2-2; D not certain. From germline, CDR1 is MNHEY and CDR2 SMNVEV (reference sequence). Trimming shortened V by 8 bases and J by 6 bases, and 19 bases separated the two germline ends. This CDR3 contains 15 residues. The CDR3 region has the DNA TGTGCCAGCTTATCTCTTAGGATGTTTCCCGGGGAGCTGTTTTTT. This gives the protein CASLSLRMFPGELFF.

This clonotype was picked up a small number of times. This chain joins TRBV11-2 and TRBJ2-1; tentatively, D is TRBD1 or TRBD2 (6 bases each). This CDR3 is built from 15 residues. V shed 1 base and J shed 12 bases, with 19 bases lying between them. CDR1 SGHAT and CDR2 FQNNGV come from the germline V gene. CDR3 nucleotide sequence: TGTGCCAGCAGCTTAGGGGGGGCGCCCGGGGTGGTGCAGTTCTTC. Translation gives CASSLGGAPGVVQFF.

In this sample, this clonotype turned up many times. This chain joins TRBV6-1 and TRBJ1-5; possibly TRBD1 for D (6 bases). The V end lost 1 base, the J end lost 5 bases, and 12 bases lay between the germline ends. Germline V gives CDR1 MNHNS, CDR2 SASEGT. The CDR3 is 15 amino acids. The CDR3 coding sequence is TGTGCCAGCAGTGAAGTTGGGGGGCTCTATCAGCCCCAGCATTTT. It encodes CASSEVGGLYQPQHF.

This clonotype was counted a few times. The rearrangement links TRBV24-1 to TRBJ1-1, with 7 bases identical to TRBD1. The germline gives CDR1 KGHDR, CDR2 SFDVKD. This CDR3 spans 15 amino acids. V shed 4 bases, J shed 2 bases, and the junction held 6 bases outside the gene matches. The CDR3 DNA reads TGTGCCACCAGTGACCGGACAGGTTTAAACACTGAAGCTTTCTTT. It encodes CATSDRTGLNTEAFF.

This sequence joins TRBV6-5 and TRBJ2-3; D is undetermined. Germline assignment: CDR1 MNHEY and CDR2 SVGAGI. V lost 5 bases and J lost 0, with 9 bases in between. This CDR3 spans 14 amino acids. The CDR3 DNA is TGTGCCAGCAGTAGCCCAACTAGCACAGATACGCAGTATTTT. This sequence encodes CASSSPTSTDTQYF.

This clonotype was counted only a few times. The J gene is TRBJ1-6, the V gene TRBV27, with D perhaps TRBD1 (6 bases). Deletions cut 2 bases from V and 9 bases from J, with 17 bases between. The CDR3 length is 16 residues. The germline V gene has CDR1 MNHEY and CDR2 SMNVEV (reference sequence). DNA for the CDR3: TGTGCCAGCAGTTTAATCGGGGGGCGAAAGAGTTCACCCCTCCACTTT. Translation gives CASSLIGGRKSSPLHF.

The V and J genes are TRBV11-2 and TRBJ2-1, with D unresolved. Trimming removed 3 bases from V and 9 bases from J, with 18 bases in between. The length of the CDR3 is 15 residues. The germline V gene has CDR1 SGHAT and CDR2 FQNNGV. The CDR3 nucleotides are TGTGCCAGCAGCTTCCCTGGGTTGGGTTGGACTGAGCAGTTCTTC. Translating gives CASSFPGLGWTEQFF.

This clonotype has more than one count but fewer than ten. This chain connects TRBV7-9 to TRBJ1-2; D unclear. V was pared by 7 bases and J by 3 bases, with 6 bases between. Per germline, CDR1 SEHNR and CDR2 FQNEAQ (reference sequence). The CDR3 contains 11 residues. CDR3 sequence: CASTRDYGYTF. The DNA for the CDR3 is TGTGCCAGCACCCGAGACTATGGCTACACCTTC. Full variable domain (outside the CDR3, taken from reference TRBV7-9 and TRBJ1-2): DTGVSQNPRHKITKRGQNVTFRCDPISEHNRLYWYRQTLGQGPEFLTYFQNEAQLEKSRLLSDRFSAERPKGSFSTLEIQRTEQGDSAMYLCASTRDYGYTFGSGTRLTVV.

V is TRBV7-8 and J is TRBJ1-1; D is unresolved. The CDR3 consists of 14 residues. V was pared by 0 bases and J by 3 bases, with 8 bases between. Germline assignment: CDR1 SGHVS and CDR2 FQNEAQ. This chain's CDR3 is CASSLAAQYTEAFF. The CDR3, as DNA: TGTGCCAGCAGCTTAGCGGCTCAGTACACTGAAGCTTTCTTT.

There are many counts of this clonotype. This chain links TRBV7-8 with TRBJ2-3, with D perhaps being TRBD1 or TRBD2 (5 bases each). The germline V and J ends were trimmed by 5 bases and 2 bases, with 20 bases remaining between them. This CDR3 comprises 17 residues. CDR1 and CDR2 from the germline V gene are SGHVS and FQNEAQ. The CDR3 nucleotides are TGTGCCAGCAGCACCAGACGGACCAAAGGGACCACAGATACGCAGTATTTT. The encoded protein is CASSTRRTKGTTDTQYF.

The V gene is TRBV7-6, the J gene TRBJ2-1; 8 positions match TRBD2. This CDR3 has 15 amino acids. V was clipped by 5 bases and J by 0 bases; unmatched bases: 3. The germline V gene has CDR1 SGHVS and CDR2 FNYEAQ. CDR3 residues: CASSQAGASYNEQFF. The CDR3 region has the DNA TGTGCCAGCAGCCAAGCGGGGGCCTCCTACAATGAGCAGTTCTTC.

The genes are TRBV2 and TRBJ2-7, with D perhaps TRBD1 or TRBD2 (5 bases each). V was trimmed by 5 bases and J by 5 bases, leaving 19 bases between them. Germline V gene data show CDR1 as SNHLY and CDR2 as FYNNEI. This CDR3 comprises 15 residues. The CDR3 region is CASSPGRVLGDEQYV. CDR3 nucleotide sequence: TGTGCCAGCAGTCCGGGACGGGTATTGGGAGACGAGCAGTACGTC.

On this clonotype itself: A read error may be the cause here, since a much bigger clone is one base away. This chain connects TRBV12-3 or TRBV12-4 to TRBJ1-1; no clear D. This CDR3 has 14 residues. Trimming removed 0 bases at V and 3 bases at J, with 8 bases between. CDR3 region: CASSLAWTDTEAFF. CDR3 nucleotide sequence: TGTGCCAGCAGTTTAGCCTGGACGGACACTGAAGCTTTCTTT.

The chain uses TRBV12-3 or TRBV12-4 and TRBJ1-2, with D possibly matching TRBD1 (6 bases). The CDR3 runs to 15 residues. V was cut by 4 bases and J by 3 bases, with 15 bases left in between. The CDR3, as DNA: TGTGCCAGCAGTTCTACAGGGTCGCCGGACTATGGCTACACCTTC. It yields the protein CASSSTGSPDYGYTF.

This clonotype was counted ten times or more. This chain connects TRBV29-1 to TRBJ2-5; D may be TRBD1 or TRBD2 (5 bases each). The CDR3 is 13 residues long. Trimming shortened V by 5 bases and J by 7 bases, and 17 bases separated the two germline ends. Germline-derived CDR1 and CDR2 are SQVTM and ANQGSEA. The CDR3 DNA sequence: TGCAGCGTTCCCGGGGCCAGGGTGGCGACCCAGTACTTC. Translating it yields CSVPGARVATQYF.

This chain joins TRBV24-1 and TRBJ1-1, with TRBD1 matching over 8 bases. The CDR3 runs to 13 residues. Germline lookup yields CDR1 KGHDR and CDR2 SFDVKD. V lost 12 bases and J lost 4; bases outside the gene matches: 9. The CDR3 protein is CACQGAPSTEAFF. In DNA form, the CDR3 reads TGTGCCTGTCAGGGGGCTCCAAGCACTGAAGCTTTCTTT.

V and J are TRBV9 and TRBJ1-2; D call uncertain. There are 14 residues in the CDR3. Trimming left V 4 bases short and J 5 bases short, with 15 bases between. Germline lookup yields CDR1 SGDLS and CDR2 YYNGEE. Here the CDR3 DNA reads TGTGCCAGCAGCCCCCGTCCAAAGGGTTATGGCTACACCTTC. It encodes CASSPRPKGYGYTF.

This chain connects TRBV19 to TRBJ2-2; 8 bases are a match to TRBD1. The CDR3 contains 16 residues. Germline V gene sequence: CDR1 LNHDA, CDR2 SQIVND (reference sequence). With V trimmed by 8 bases and J by 3 bases, 11 bases remained unmatched. CDR3 amino acids: CASFARQGMYTGELFF. The CDR3 nucleotides read TGTGCCAGTTTTGCCAGACAGGGGATGTACACCGGGGAGCTGTTTTTT.

The V and J genes are TRBV2 and TRBJ2-2, with 9 bases lining up with TRBD1. Germline loops: CDR1 SNHLY, CDR2 FYNNEI. This CDR3 is 17 amino acids long. V lost 8 bases, J lost 3 bases, and 13 bases stayed unmatched. This chain's CDR3 is CASGPLGTGKYTGELFF. The CDR3 DNA reads as TGTGCCAGCGGCCCACTTGGGACAGGGAAATACACCGGGGAGCTGTTTTTT.